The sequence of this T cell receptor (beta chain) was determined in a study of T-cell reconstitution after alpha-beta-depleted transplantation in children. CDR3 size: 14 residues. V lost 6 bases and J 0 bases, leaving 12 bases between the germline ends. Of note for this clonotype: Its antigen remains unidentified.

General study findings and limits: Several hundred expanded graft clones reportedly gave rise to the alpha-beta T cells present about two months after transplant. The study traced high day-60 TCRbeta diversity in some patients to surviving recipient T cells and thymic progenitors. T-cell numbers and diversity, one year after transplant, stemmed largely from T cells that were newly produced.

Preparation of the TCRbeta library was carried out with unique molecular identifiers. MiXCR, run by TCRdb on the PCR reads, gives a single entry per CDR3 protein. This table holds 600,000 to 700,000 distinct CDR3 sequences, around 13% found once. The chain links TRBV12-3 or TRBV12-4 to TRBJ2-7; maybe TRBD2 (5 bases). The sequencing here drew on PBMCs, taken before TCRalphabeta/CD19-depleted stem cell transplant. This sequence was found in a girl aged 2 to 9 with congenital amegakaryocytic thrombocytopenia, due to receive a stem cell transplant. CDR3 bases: TGTGCCAGCAGGGCGGGCGGGTACTCCTACGAGCAGTACTTC. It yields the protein CASRAGGYSYEQYF.